A selection of T cell receptor beta chains follows, all from one sample in a study of PD-1 blockade in classical Hodgkin lymphoma. Profiled with immunoSEQ multiplex PCR; TCRdb holds only in-frame clones, not every one. Here the sample spans fewer than 110,000 clones, more than 85% being singletons. Material: peripheral blood mononuclear cells (PBMCs), obtained before the second cycle of nivolumab. These TCRs come from a human donor with classical Hodgkin lymphoma. CDR3s include the opening cysteine and the closing phenylalanine or tryptophan. A D gene is named only where the DNA matches it firmly. Size is omitted from some rows. Given values are once, few, many or a class for expanded clones.

NA,14,TRBV7-3,NA,TRBJ2-5,TGTGCCAGCAGCTTTGGGGGGGCCGGAGAGACCCAGTACTTC,CASSFGGAGETQYF
NA,13,TRBV5-6,TRBD1,TRBJ2-7,TGTGCCAGCAGCTTGGGACAGGGGGACGAGCAGTACTTC,CASSLGQGDEQYF
few,14,TRBV5-4,TRBD1,TRBJ2-1,TGTGCCAGCAGCTTCGGGACAGATCACAATGAGCAGTTCTTC,CASSFGTDHNEQFF
NA,15,TRBV7-2,NA,TRBJ1-5,TGTGCCAGCAGCTTGGTTGGACAGCTCAATCAGCCCCAGCATTTT,CASSLVGQLNQPQHF
once,13,TRBV4-3,TRBD1,TRBJ2-7,TGCGCCAGCAGCCAGGGACAGTTCTACGAGCAGTACTTC,CASSQGQFYEQYF
NA,16,TRBV7-9,NA,TRBJ1-1,TGTGCCAGCAGCTTAGTGGGGCAGGGAGGGAGGATCGAAGCTTTCTTT,CASSLVGQGGRIEAFF
NA,16,TRBV28,TRBD1,TRBJ2-1,TGTGCCAGCAGTACAATGCGGGACAGGGGGTACAATGAGCAGTTCTTC,CASSTMRDRGYNEQFF
once,14,TRBV5-4,NA,TRBJ2-7,TGTGCCAGCAGCTTAGATCTCCTCTCCTACGAGCAGTACTTC,CASSLDLLSYEQYF
NA,11,TRBV29-1,NA,TRBJ2-1,TGCAGCGTTGGGTGGGGAAATGAGCAGTTCTTC,CSVGWGNEQFF
NA,13,TRBV2,NA,TRBJ1-2,TGTGCCAGCACTCTGGCGGGTAACTATGGCTACACCTTC,CASTLAGNYGYTF
once,14,TRBV7-3,NA,TRBJ1-2,TGTGCCAGCAGCTTAATGGGAGAGGGATATGGCTACACCTTC,CASSLMGEGYGYTF
NA,15,TRBV27,NA,TRBJ1-6,TGTGCCAGCAGTTTAACCGGGATCGGTAATTCACCCCTCCACTTT,CASSLTGIGNSPLHF
once,15,TRBV5-6,TRBD1,TRBJ2-1,TGTGCCAGCAGCTCTTTCCGGACAGGGTTAGATGAGCAGTTCTTC,CASSSFRTGLDEQFF
NA,15,TRBV4-3,TRBD1,TRBJ2-7,TGCGCCAGCAGCCAAGCTACAGGGGCGATCGACGAGCAGTACTTC,CASSQATGAIDEQYF
NA,15,TRBV4-3,NA,TRBJ2-7,TGCGCCAGCAGCCCATTTTCACAGGGCTCCTACGAGCAGTACTTC,CASSPFSQGSYEQYF
few,15,TRBV6-1,NA,TRBJ2-7,TGTGCCAGCAGACCCCCGGGGGTAGTGGCCTACGAGCAGTACTTC,CASRPPGVVAYEQYF
few,16,TRBV4-2,NA,TRBJ1-1,TGTGCCAGCAGCCAAGTGATCACGCTCATGAACACTGAAGCTTTCTTT,CASSQVITLMNTEAFF
once,15,TRBV6-1,TRBD2,TRBJ2-2,TGTGCCAGCACCGAGCGGGAGGGATCGACCGGGGAGCTGTTTTTT,CASTEREGSTGELFF
NA,13,TRBV30,TRBD1,TRBJ1-2,TGTGCCTGGGACGAACAGGGGTTGGGTGGCTACACCTTC,CAWDEQGLGGYTF
NA,13,TRBV6-6,NA,TRBJ2-3,TGTGCCAGCAGTATCGGGCCCGAACATACGCAGTATTTT,CASSIGPEHTQYF
NA,16,TRBV27,NA,TRBJ2-7,TGTGCCAGCAGTTTTTCGGGGGGCCCCTTTACCTACGAGCAGTACTTC,CASSFSGGPFTYEQYF
NA,16,TRBV9,TRBD1,TRBJ2-7,TGTGCCAGCAGCGTAGGGTCGGGACAGGGGAACTACGAGCAGTACTTC,CASSVGSGQGNYEQYF
NA,14,TRBV7-9,NA,TRBJ1-1,TGTGCCAGCAGCCTCCACACAGGGAGGACTGAAGCTTTCTTT,CASSLHTGRTEAFF
NA,15,TRBV5-8,NA,TRBJ2-5,TGTGCCAGCAGCCAAGATAGCGGCTTCGGCGAGACCCAGTACTTC,CASSQDSGFGETQYF
NA,14,TRBV6-5,NA,TRBJ2-7,TGTGCCAGCACACGGACAGTGAACTCCTACGAGCAGTACTTC,CASTRTVNSYEQYF
NA,15,TRBV6-5,TRBD2,TRBJ2-1,TGTGCCAGCAGTTACCCGACTAGCGGGGGGGAAGAGCAGTTCTTC,CASSYPTSGGEEQFF
NA,17,TRBV5-6,TRBD2,TRBJ2-3,TGTGCCAGCAGCTTGTCCCGGACTAGATGGTGGACAGATACGCAGTATTTT,CASSLSRTRWWTDTQYF
NA,14,TRBV7-6,NA,TRBJ2-5,TGTGCCAGCAGCTTAGTCAGGGTAGGCGAGACCCAGTACTTC,CASSLVRVGETQYF
NA,16,TRBV18,TRBD2,TRBJ2-4,TGTGCCAGCTCACAACTAGCGACTGGGGCCAAAAACATTCAGTACTTC,CASSQLATGAKNIQYF
NA,16,TRBV19,TRBD1,TRBJ1-5,TGTGCCAGTAGTATACAAGGGGGCCGGGGCAATCAGCCCCAGCATTTT,CASSIQGGRGNQPQHF
NA,16,TRBV2,NA,TRBJ2-3,TGTGCCAGCAGTGAACGGGGTTGGGGGTCCACAGATACGCAGTATTTT,CASSERGWGSTDTQYF
NA,12,TRBV5-1,NA,TRBJ2-5,TGCGCCAGCTCAAACAGTCAAGAGACCCAGTACTTC,CASSNSQETQYF
NA,12,TRBV28,TRBD1,TRBJ2-7,TGTGCCAGCAGGGACAGGGGCTACGAGCAGTACTTC,CASRDRGYEQYF
NA,11,TRBV30,NA,TRBJ1-1,TGTGCCTGGAGTACGGGGTCTGAAGCTTTCTTT,CAWSTGSEAFF
NA,16,TRBV7-2,NA,TRBJ2-7,TGTGCCAGCAGCCCCGGAGGTCAGGGGAGCTCCTACGAGCAGTACTTC,CASSPGGQGSSYEQYF